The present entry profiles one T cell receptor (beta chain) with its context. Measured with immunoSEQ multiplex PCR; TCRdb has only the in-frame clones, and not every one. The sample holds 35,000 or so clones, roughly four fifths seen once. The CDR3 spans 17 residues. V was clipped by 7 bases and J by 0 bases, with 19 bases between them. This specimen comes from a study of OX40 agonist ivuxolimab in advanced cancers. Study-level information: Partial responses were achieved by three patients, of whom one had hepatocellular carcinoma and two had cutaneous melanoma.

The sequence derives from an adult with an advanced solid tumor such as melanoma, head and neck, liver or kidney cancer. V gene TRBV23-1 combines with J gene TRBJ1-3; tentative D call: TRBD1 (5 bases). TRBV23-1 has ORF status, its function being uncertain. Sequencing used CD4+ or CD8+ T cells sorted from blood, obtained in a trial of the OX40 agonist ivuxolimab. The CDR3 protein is CASKALSRDHSGNTIYF. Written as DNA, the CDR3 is TGCGCCAGCAAGGCCCTTTCCAGGGACCACTCTGGAAACACCATATATTTT.